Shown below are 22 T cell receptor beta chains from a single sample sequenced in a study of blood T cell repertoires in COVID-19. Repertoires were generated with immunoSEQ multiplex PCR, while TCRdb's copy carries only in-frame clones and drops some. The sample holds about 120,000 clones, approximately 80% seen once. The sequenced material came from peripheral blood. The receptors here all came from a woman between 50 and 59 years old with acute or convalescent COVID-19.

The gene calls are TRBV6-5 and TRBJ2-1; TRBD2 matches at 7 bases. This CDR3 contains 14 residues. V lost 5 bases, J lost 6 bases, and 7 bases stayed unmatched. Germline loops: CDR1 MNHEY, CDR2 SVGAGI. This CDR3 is CASSQLTSSNEQFF. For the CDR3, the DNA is TGTGCCAGCAGTCAACTGACTAGCTCCAATGAGCAGTTCTTC.

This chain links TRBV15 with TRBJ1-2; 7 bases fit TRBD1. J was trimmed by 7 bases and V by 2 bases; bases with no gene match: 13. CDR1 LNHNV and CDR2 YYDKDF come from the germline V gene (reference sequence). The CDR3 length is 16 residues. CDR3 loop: CATSRRDSAFGRGYTF. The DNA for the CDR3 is TGTGCCACCAGCAGAAGGGACAGTGCCTTCGGGCGTGGCTACACCTTC.

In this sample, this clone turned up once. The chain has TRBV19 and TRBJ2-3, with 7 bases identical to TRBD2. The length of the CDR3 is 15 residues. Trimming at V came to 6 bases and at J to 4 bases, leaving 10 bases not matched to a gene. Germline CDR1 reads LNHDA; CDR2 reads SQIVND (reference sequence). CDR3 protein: CASRDWTRGADTQYF. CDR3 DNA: TGTGCCAGTAGGGACTGGACCCGGGGGGCAGATACGCAGTATTTT. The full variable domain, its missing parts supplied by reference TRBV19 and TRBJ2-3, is DGGITQSPKYLFRKEGQNVTLSCEQNLNHDAMYWYRQDPGQGLRLIYYSQIVNDFQKGDIAEGYSVSREKKESFPLTVTSAQKNPTAFYLCASRDWTRGADTQYFGPGTRLTVL.

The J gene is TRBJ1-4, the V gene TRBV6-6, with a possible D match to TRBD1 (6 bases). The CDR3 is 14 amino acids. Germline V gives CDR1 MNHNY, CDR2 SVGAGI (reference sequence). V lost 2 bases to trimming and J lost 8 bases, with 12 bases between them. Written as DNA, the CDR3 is TGTGCCAGCAGTTACGCCGGACAGACAGAAAAACTGTTTTTT. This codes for CASSYAGQTEKLFF.

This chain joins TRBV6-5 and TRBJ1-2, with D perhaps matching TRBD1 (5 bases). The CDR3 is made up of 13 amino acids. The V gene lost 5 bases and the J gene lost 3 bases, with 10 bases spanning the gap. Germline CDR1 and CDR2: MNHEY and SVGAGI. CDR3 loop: CASSPAGHYGYTF. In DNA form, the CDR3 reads TGTGCCAGCAGTCCGGCAGGGCACTATGGCTACACCTTC.

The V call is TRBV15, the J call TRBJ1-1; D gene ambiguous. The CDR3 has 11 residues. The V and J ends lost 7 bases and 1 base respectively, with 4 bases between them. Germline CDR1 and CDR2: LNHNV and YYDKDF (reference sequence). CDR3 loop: CATTKNTEAFF. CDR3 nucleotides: TGTGCCACCACAAAGAACACTGAAGCTTTCTTT.

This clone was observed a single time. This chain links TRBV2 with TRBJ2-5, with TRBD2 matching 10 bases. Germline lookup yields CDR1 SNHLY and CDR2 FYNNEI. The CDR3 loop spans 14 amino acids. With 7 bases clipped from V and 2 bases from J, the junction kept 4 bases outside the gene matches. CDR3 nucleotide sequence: TGTGCCAGCACTAGGACTAGCGGACAAGAGACCCAGTACTTC. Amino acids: CASTRTSGQETQYF.

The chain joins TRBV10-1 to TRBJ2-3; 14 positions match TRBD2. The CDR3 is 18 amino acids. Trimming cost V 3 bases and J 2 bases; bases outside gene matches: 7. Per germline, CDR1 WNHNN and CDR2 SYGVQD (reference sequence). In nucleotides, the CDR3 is TGCGCCAGCAGTGATACCGGGACTAGCGGGAGCAACACAGATACGCAGTATTTT. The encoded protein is CASSDTGTSGSNTDTQYF.

The CDR3: CASSKELAATNYEQYF. The CDR3 nucleotides read TGTGCCAGCAGCAAAGAACTAGCGGCCACTAACTACGAGCAGTACTTC. The rearrangement uses TRBV21-1 and TRBJ2-7; the table assigns TRBD2, which was not confirmed against the DNA. TRBV21-1 is a pseudogene segment. This CDR3 is built from 16 residues.

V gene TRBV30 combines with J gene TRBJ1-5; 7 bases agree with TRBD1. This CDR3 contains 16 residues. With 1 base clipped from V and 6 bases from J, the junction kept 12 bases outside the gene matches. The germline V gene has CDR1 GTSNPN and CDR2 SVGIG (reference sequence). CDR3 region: CAWSGQGGTLGQPQHF. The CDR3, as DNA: TGTGCCTGGAGTGGGCAGGGGGGAACCCTCGGTCAGCCCCAGCATTTT. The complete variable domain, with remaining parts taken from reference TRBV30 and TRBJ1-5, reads SQTIHQWPATLVQPVGSPLSLECTVEGTSNPNLYWYRQAAGRGLQLLFYSVGIGQISSEVPQNLSASRPQDRQFILSSKKLLLSDSGFYLCAWSGQGGTLGQPQHFGDGTRLSIL.

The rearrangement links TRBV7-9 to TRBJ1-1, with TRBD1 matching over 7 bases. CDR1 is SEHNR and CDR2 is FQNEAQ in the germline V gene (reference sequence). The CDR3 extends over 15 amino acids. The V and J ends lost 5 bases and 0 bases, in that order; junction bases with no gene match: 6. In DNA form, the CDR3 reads TGTGCCAGCAGCCAACAGGGGATGGTGAACACTGAAGCTTTCTTT. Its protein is CASSQQGMVNTEAFF.

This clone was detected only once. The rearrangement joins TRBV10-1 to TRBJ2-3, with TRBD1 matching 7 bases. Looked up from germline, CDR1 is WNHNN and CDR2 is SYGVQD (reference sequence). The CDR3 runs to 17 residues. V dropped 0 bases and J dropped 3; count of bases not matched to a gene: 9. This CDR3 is CASSESGQTLETDTQYF. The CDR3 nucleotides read TGCGCCAGCAGTGAGTCGGGACAGACGCTGGAGACAGATACGCAGTATTTT.

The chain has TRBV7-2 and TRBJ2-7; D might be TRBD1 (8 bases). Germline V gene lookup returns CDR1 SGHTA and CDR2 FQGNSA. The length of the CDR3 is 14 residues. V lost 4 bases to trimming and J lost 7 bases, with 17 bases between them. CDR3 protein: CASSSWTGREEQYF. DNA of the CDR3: TGTGCCAGCAGCTCCTGGACAGGGAGGGAAGAGCAGTACTTC.

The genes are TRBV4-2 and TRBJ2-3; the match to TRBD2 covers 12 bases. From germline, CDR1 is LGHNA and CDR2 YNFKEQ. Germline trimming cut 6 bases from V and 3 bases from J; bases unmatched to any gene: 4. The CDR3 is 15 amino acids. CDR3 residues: CASRRTSGVTDTQYF. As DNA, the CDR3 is TGTGCCAGCAGGAGGACTAGCGGGGTTACAGATACGCAGTATTTT.

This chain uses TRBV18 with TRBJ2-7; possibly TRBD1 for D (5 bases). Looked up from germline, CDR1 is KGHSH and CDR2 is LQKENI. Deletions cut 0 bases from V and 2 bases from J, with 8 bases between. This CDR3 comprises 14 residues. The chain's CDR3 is CASSPPDTPYEQYF. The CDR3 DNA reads TGTGCCAGCTCACCACCGGACACCCCCTACGAGCAGTACTTC.

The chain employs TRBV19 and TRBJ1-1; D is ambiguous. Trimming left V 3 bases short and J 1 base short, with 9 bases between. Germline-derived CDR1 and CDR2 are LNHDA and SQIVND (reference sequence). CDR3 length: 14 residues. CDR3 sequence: CASSIGLANTEAFF. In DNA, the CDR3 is TGTGCCAGTAGTATTGGTTTGGCGAACACTGAAGCTTTCTTT.

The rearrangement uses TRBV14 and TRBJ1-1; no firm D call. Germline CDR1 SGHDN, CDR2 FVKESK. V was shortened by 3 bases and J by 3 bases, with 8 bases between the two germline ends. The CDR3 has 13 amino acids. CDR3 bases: TGTGCCAGCAGCCATAACATGGACACTGAAGCTTTCTTT. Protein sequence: CASSHNMDTEAFF.

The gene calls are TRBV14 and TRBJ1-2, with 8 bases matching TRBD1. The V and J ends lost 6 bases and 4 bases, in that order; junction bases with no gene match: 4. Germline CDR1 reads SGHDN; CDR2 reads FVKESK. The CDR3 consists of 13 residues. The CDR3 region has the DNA TGTGCCAGCAGTCACAGGGGGAGCTATGGCTACACCTTC. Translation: CASSHRGSYGYTF.

CDR3: CASSLLGSSSGANVLTF. Written as DNA, the CDR3 is TGTGCCAGCAGTTTATTAGGCTCTAGCTCTGGGGCCAACGTCCTGACTTTC. The chain combines TRBV27 with TRBJ2-6, with no clear D. The V end lost 1 base, the J end lost 0 bases, and 10 bases lay between the germline ends. From germline, CDR1 is MNHEY and CDR2 SMNVEV (reference sequence). This CDR3 is built from 17 residues.

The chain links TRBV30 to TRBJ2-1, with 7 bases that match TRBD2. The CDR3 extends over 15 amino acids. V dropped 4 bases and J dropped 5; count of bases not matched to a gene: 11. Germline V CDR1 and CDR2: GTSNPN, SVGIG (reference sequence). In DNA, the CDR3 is TGTGCCTGGATACCTGGACTAGGGAAAGACAATGAGCAGTTCTTC. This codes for CAWIPGLGKDNEQFF.

The CDR3 loop reads CSVEGAVAGGPRAHEQYF. The CDR3 DNA reads as TGCAGCGTTGAAGGGGCGGTAGCGGGAGGGCCACGGGCCCACGAGCAGTACTTC. The J gene is TRBJ2-7, the V gene TRBV29-1; 11 nucleotides match TRBD2. CDR1 SQVTM and CDR2 ANQGSEA come from the germline V gene. Trimming at V came to 1 base and at J to 5 bases, leaving 16 bases not matched to a gene. This CDR3 is 18 amino acids long.

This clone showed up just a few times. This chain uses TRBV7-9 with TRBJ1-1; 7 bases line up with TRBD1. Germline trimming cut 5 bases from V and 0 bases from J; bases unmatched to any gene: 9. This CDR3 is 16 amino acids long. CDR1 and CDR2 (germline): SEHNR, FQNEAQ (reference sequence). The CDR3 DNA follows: TGTGCCAGCAGCCTACGACAGGGAGTGGTGAACACTGAAGCTTTCTTT. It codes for CASSLRQGVVNTEAFF.